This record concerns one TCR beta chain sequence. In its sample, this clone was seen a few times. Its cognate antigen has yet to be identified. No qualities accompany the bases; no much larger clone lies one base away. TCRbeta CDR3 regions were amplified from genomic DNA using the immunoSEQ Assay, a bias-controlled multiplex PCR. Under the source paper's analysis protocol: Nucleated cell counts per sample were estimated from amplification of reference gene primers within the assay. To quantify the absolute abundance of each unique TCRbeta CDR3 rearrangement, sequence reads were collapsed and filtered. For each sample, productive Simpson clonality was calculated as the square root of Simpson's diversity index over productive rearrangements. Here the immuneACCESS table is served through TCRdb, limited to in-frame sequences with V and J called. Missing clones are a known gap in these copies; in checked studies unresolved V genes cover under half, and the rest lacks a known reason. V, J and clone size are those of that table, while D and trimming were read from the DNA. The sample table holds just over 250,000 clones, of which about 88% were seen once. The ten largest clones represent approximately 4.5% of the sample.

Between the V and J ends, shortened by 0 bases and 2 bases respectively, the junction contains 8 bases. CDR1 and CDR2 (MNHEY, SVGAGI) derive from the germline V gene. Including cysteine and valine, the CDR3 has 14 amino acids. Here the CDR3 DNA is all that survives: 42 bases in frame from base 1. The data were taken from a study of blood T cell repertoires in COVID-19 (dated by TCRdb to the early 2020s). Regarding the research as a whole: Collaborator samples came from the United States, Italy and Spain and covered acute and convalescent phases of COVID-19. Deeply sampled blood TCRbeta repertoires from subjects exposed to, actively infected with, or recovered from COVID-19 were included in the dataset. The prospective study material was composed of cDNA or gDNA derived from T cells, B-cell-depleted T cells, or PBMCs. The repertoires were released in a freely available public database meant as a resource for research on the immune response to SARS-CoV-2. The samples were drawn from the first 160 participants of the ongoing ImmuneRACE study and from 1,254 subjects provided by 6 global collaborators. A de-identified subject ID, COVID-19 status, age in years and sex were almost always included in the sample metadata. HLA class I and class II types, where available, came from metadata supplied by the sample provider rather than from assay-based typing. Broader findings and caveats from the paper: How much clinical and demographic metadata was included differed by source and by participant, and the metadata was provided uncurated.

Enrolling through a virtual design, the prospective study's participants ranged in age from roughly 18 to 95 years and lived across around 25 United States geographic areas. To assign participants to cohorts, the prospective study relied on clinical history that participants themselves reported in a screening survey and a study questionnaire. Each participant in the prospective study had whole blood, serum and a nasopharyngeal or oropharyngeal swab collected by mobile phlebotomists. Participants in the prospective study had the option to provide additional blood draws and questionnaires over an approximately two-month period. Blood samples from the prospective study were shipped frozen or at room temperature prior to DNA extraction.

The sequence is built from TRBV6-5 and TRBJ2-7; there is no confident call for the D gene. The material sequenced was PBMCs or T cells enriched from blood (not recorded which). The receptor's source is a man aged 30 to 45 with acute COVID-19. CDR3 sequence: CASSYSAGAYEQYV. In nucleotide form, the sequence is TGTGCCAGCAGTTACTCGGCAGGCGCCTACGAGCAGTACGTC.